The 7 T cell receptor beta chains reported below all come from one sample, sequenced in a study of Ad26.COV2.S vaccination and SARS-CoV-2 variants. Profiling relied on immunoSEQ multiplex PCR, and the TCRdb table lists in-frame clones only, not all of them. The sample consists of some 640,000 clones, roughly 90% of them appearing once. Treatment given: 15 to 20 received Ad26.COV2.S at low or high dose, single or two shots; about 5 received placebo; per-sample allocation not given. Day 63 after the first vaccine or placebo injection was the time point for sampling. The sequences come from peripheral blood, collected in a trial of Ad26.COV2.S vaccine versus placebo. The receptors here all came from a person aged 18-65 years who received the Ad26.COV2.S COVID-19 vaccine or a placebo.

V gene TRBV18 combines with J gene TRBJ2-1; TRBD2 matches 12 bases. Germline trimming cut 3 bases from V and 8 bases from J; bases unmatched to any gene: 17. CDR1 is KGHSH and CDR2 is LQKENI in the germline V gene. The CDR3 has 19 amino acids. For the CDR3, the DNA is TGTGCCAGCTCACCGCAGACTAGCGGGAGAGGATGGCGGAAGGATGAGCAGTTCTTC. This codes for CASSPQTSGRGWRKDEQFF.

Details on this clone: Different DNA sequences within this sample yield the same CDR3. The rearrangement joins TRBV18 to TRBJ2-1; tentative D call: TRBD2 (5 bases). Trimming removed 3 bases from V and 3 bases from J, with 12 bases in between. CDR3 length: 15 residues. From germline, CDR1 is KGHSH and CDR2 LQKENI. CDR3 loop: CASSPGLAGYNEQFF. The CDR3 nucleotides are TGTGCCAGCTCACCTGGCCTAGCTGGCTACAATGAGCAGTTCTTC.

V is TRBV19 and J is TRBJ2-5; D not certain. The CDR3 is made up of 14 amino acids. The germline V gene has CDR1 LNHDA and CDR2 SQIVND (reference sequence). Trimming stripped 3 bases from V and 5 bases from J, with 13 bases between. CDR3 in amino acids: CASSMVRGRETQYF. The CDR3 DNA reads TGTGCCAGTAGTATGGTCCGAGGCCGGGAGACCCAGTACTTC. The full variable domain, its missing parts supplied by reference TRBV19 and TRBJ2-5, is DGGITQSPKYLFRKEGQNVTLSCEQNLNHDAMYWYRQDPGQGLRLIYYSQIVNDFQKGDIAEGYSVSREKKESFPLTVTSAQKNPTAFYLCASSMVRGRETQYFGPGTRLLVL.

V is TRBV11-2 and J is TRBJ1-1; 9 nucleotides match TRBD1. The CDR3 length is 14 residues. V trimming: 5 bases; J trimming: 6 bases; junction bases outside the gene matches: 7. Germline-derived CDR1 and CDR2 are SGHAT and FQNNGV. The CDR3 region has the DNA TGTGCCAGCAGCCTGGACAGGGGAAGTGCTGAAGCTTTCTTT. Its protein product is CASSLDRGSAEAFF.

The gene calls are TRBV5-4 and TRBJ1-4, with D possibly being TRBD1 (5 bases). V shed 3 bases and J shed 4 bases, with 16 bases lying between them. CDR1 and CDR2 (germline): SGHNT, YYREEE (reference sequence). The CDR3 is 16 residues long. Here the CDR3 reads CASSSGGAAFNEKLFF. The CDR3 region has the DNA TGTGCCAGCAGCTCCGGAGGGGCAGCGTTTAATGAAAAACTGTTTTTT.

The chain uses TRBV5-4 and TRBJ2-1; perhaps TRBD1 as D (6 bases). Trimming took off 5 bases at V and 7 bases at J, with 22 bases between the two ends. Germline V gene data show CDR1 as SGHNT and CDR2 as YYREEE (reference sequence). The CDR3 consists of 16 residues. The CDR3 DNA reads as TGTGCCAGCAGACCGCCTCCGGGACAACAGAATAATGAGCAGTTCTTC. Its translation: CASRPPPGQQNNEQFF.

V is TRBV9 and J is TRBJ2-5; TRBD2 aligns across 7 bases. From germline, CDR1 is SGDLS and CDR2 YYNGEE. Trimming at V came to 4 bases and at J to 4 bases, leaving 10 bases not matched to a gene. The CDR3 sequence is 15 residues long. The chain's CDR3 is CASSPRGGGGETQYF. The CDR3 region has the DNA TGTGCCAGCAGCCCTCGTGGGGGGGGTGGAGAGACCCAGTACTTC.